Each of the 11 T cell receptor beta chains below was sequenced from the same sample in a study of tumor and adjacent non-tumor tissue in lung cancer. The template was RNA from unsorted bulk tissue. A modified ARM-PCR protocol with three rounds of nested PCR amplified TCRbeta. Each CDR3 protein gets one entry after TCRdb re-called the multiplex PCR reads with MiXCR. The sample lists approximately 75,000 distinct CDR3 sequences, roughly 80% occurring once. Sequenced: lung tumor tissue. The source is a woman aged 45-59 years with non-small cell lung cancer.

This clonotype is a singleton in its sample. Here the CDR3 reads CSPEDGVAGSIEQFF. The CDR3 DNA reads as TGCAGCCCCGAGGATGGGGTAGCAGGTTCCATTGAGCAGTTCTTC. V usage is TRBV29-1 and J usage is TRBJ2-1; unclear D gene. V was cut by 8 bases and J by 9 bases, with 26 bases left in between. Germline V gene data show CDR1 as SQVTM and CDR2 as ANQGSEA. This CDR3 is 15 amino acids long.

This clonotype was counted between two and nine times. As the CDR3 is not closed by the conserved phenylalanine or tryptophan, this likely results from a read error. The limits of the CDR3 on the DNA are not certain, so only TCRdb's listed CDR3 is given. The V and J genes are TRBV6-6 and TRBJ2-5; the table's D call of TRBD2 was not tested on the DNA. Germline loops: CDR1 MNHNY, CDR2 SVGAGI (reference sequence). Both ends counted, the CDR3 spans 12 residues. This CDR3 is CASRGPQETQHL.

As regards this clonotype: Because the CDR3 is missing its conserved closing phenylalanine or tryptophan, this is likely a read error. The gene calls are TRBV10-3 and TRBJ2-7; maybe TRBD1 (6 bases). Per germline, CDR1 ENHRY and CDR2 SYGVKD. The V end lost 11 bases, the J end lost 1 base, and 21 bases lay between the germline ends. The CDR3 covers 15 residues. The CDR3 nucleotides read TGTGCCGCGAATATCGGGACACTCGAATCCTACGAGCAGTACTTA. Translated, it gives CAANIGTLESYEQYL.

This clonotype was counted ten times or more. Without the conserved terminal phenylalanine or tryptophan, this CDR3 likely stems from a read error. The DNA is left out, because the CDR3 cannot be placed on it with certainty; the CDR3 is given as TCRdb lists it. J is TRBJ1-2 and V is TRBV29-1; the table's TRBD1 call for D was not verified on the DNA. The CDR3 spans 14 amino acids, including both terminal residues. The germline gives CDR1 SQVTM, CDR2 ANQGSEA. CDR3 region: CSVLPLTANYGYTC.

For this clonotype: This may come from a read error, since a much larger clone is one base off. The chain links TRBV6-2 or TRBV6-3 to TRBJ2-1, with 7 bases identical to TRBD2. CDR1 is MNHEY, CDR2 SVGEGT, per germline. The CDR3 has 18 residues. CDR3 in amino acids: CTSNDGGLAEGSYNEQFF. As DNA, the CDR3 is TGTACCAGCAACGACGGAGGGCTAGCGGAGGGCTCCTACAATGAGCAGTTCTTC.

This clonotype was observed at least ten times. This rearrangement joins TRBV6-6 to TRBJ2-2; D possibly matches TRBD1 or TRBD2 (5 bases each). The germline V and J ends were trimmed by 0 bases and 1 base, with 18 bases remaining between them. Germline V gene data show CDR1 as MNHNY and CDR2 as SVGAGI (reference sequence). The CDR3 runs 19 residues. DNA for the CDR3: TGTGCCAGCAGTTACTCTGGGTCTGTCGGGACGGTGAACACCGGGGAGCTGTTTTTT. This gives the protein CASSYSGSVGTVNTGELFF.

A single count supports this clonotype. Lacking the conserved final phenylalanine or tryptophan, this CDR3 likely reflects a read error. The chain recombines TRBV5-1 with TRBJ2-4, with TRBD1 matching over 9 bases. The CDR3 length is 15 residues. Germline V gene lookup returns CDR1 SGHRS and CDR2 YFSETQ. Trimming cost V 9 bases and J 8 bases; bases outside gene matches: 15. This chain's CDR3 is CANRFRDREADIQYL. CDR3 sequence (DNA): TGCGCCAACAGGTTCCGGGACAGGGAGGCGGACATTCAGTACCTC.

In regard to this clonotype: Sequence at one end of the junction differs from germline and may be a read error. The chain is built from TRBV2 and TRBJ2-7, with D tentatively TRBD1 or TRBD2 (5 bases each). The length of the CDR3 is 12 residues. Germline CDR1 SNHLY, CDR2 FYNNEI. DNA for the CDR3: TGTGCCATCGGGGACGAAGCTTACGAGAAGTACTTC. Its protein product is CAIGDEAYEKYF.

This clonotype appeared many times. CDR3 nucleotides: TGCGCCAGCAGCTCGGGCCCCCAGGGGGGAGATGTGGATACGCAGTATTTT. This gives the protein CASSSGPQGGDVDTQYF. This chain joins TRBV5-1 and TRBJ2-3, with a tentative D call TRBD1 (7 bases). CDR3 size: 17 residues. The V gene lost 3 bases and the J gene lost 6 bases, with 23 bases spanning the gap. In germline, CDR1 is SGHRS, CDR2 YFSETQ.

Regarding this clonotype: Lacking the conserved final phenylalanine or tryptophan, this CDR3 likely reflects a read error. The chain couples TRBV6-6 to TRBJ2-7, with 9 bases identical to TRBD1. CDR3 length equals 16 residues. Trimming at V came to 5 bases and at J to 4 bases, leaving 12 bases not matched to a gene. Looked up from germline, CDR1 is MNHNY and CDR2 is SVGAGI (reference sequence). CDR3 loop: CASSLFRGQGTYEQYS. For the CDR3, the DNA is TGTGCCAGCAGTCTCTTCAGAGGACAGGGGACATACGAGCAGTACTCC.

Regarding this clonotype: An end of the junction differs from the germline gene, which may be a read error. V usage is TRBV11-2 and J usage is TRBJ2-7; a weak D match, TRBD1 (6 bases). The CDR3 length is 13 residues. CDR1 and CDR2 (germline): SGHAT, FQNNGV. CDR3 DNA: TGCGCCAGCAGCTTGGAATCAGGGGCCGAGCAGTACTTC. Translation gives CASSLESGAEQYF.